Shown below are 18 T cell receptor beta chains from a single sample sequenced in a study of shared clonotypes between healthy human individuals. Cells designated naive CD8 were CD45RO-negative and were positively selected for CCR7, with terminally differentiated effector memory CD45RA+ cells excluded. Produced via immunoSEQ multiplex PCR; TCRdb's table is partial and in-frame only. This sample carries approximately 2,000,000 clones, just over 90% of them seen once, and the ten largest clones take over 1.5%. Material: naive CD8+ T cells from PBMCs. The source is a man aged 18 to 29 in good health. Some clones in this sample may be carry-over from other donors' samples.

The V call is TRBV11-2, the J call TRBJ1-3, with a tentative D call TRBD1 (5 bases). Trimming removed 0 bases at V and 4 bases at J, with 25 bases between. The CDR3 covers 20 residues. The germline CDR1 and CDR2 sequences are SGHAT and FQNNGV. CDR3 protein: CASSLDIVRARENSGNTIYF. The CDR3 region has the DNA TGTGCCAGCAGCTTAGATATAGTACGTGCCAGGGAAAACTCCGGAAACACCATATATTTT.

The gene calls are TRBV7-9 and TRBJ2-2, with 11 bases that match TRBD1. The germline V gene has CDR1 SEHNR and CDR2 FQNEAQ (reference sequence). After removal of 5 bases from V and 7 bases from J, the junction contained 6 bases not matched to a gene. There are 15 residues in the CDR3. In DNA form, the CDR3 reads TGTGCCAGCAGCGGCGGACAGGGGGCTGGCGGGGAGCTGTTTTTT. It translates to CASSGGQGAGGELFF.

The gene calls are TRBV4-3 and TRBJ2-1, with a possible D match to TRBD2 (7 bases). Trimming removed 6 bases at V and 2 bases at J, with 17 bases between. The CDR3 has 16 amino acids. CDR1 is LGHNA, CDR2 YSLEER, per germline. CDR3 in DNA: TGCGCCAGCAGACACAACCCCGGGGGGCCCTACAATGAGCAGTTCTTC. As protein: CASRHNPGGPYNEQFF.

V is TRBV28 and J is TRBJ2-1, with 8 bases matching TRBD1. The length of the CDR3 is 17 residues. V gave up 3 bases and J gave up 5 bases; unmatched junction bases: 12. Germline lookup yields CDR1 MDHEN and CDR2 SYDVKM. As DNA, the CDR3 is TGTGCCAGCAGTTTTCTCGGACAGGGCGCTTTAGACAATGAGCAGTTCTTC. Protein: CASSFLGQGALDNEQFF.

The V gene is TRBV5-4, the J gene TRBJ1-6; TRBD1 is a possible D gene (6 bases). The length of the CDR3 is 13 residues. V was trimmed by 9 bases and J by 8 bases, leaving 15 bases between them. Germline assignment: CDR1 SGHNT and CDR2 YYREEE (reference sequence). The CDR3 DNA reads TGTGCCACCAGGTGGAGGGGGGATTCACCCCTCCACTTT. Its protein is CATRWRGDSPLHF.

This chain connects TRBV11-3 to TRBJ2-6; possible D gene TRBD2, 6 bases. V dropped 5 bases and J dropped 1 base, with 12 bases sitting between them. The CDR3 covers 16 residues. Germline V CDR1 and CDR2: SGHNT, YENEEA. The CDR3 DNA reads TGTGCCAGCAGCCCCCTCGGGGGTTCTGGGGCCAACGTCCTGACTTTC. Protein sequence: CASSPLGGSGANVLTF.

CDR3 residues: CASSGLGDYGYTF. The CDR3 DNA reads as TGTGCCAGCAGCGGGCTGGGGGACTATGGCTACACCTTC. The genes are TRBV5-4 and TRBJ1-2; D perhaps matches TRBD1 (5 bases). The CDR3 covers 13 residues. The V gene lost 4 bases and the J gene lost 3 bases, with 10 bases spanning the gap. Germline CDR1 reads SGHNT; CDR2 reads YYREEE (reference sequence). The variable domain in full, completed from reference TRBV5-4 and TRBJ1-2, reads ETGVTQSPTHLIKTRGQQVTLRCSSQSGHNTVSWYQQALGQGPQFIFQYYREEENGRGNFPPRFSGLQFPNYSSELNVNALELDDSALYLCASSGLGDYGYTFGSGTRLTVV.

The chain links TRBV10-3 to TRBJ1-1, with D possibly TRBD1 on 6 matching bases. Trimming stripped 0 bases from V and 4 bases from J, with 12 bases between. Germline V gene lookup returns CDR1 ENHRY and CDR2 SYGVKD. The CDR3 has 15 amino acids. The CDR3 bases are TGTGCCATCAGTGAGTCGAAAGGGGGAGCCACTGAAGCTTTCTTT. It is translated as CAISESKGGATEAFF.

This chain connects TRBV4-2 to TRBJ2-3, with 7 bases fitting TRBD2. The CDR3 spans 15 residues. Germline V lookup: CDR1 LGHNA, CDR2 YNFKEQ. The ends lost 4 bases at V and 3 bases at J; junction bases unmatched: 7. Here the CDR3 reads CASSLWSGGTDTQYF. Written as DNA, the CDR3 is TGTGCCAGCAGCCTTTGGTCGGGAGGAACAGATACGCAGTATTTT.

J is TRBJ2-7 and V is TRBV30; 9 nucleotides align to TRBD1. The CDR3 has 14 residues. The germline V gene encodes CDR1 GTSNPN and CDR2 SVGIG (reference sequence). Trimming took 7 bases from V and 2 from J; bases not matched to a gene: 9. CDR3 DNA: TGTGCCTCCCAAGGGACAGGGACCCCCTACGAGCAGTACTTC. As protein: CASQGTGTPYEQYF.

The chain couples TRBV19 to TRBJ2-1; 14 bases are shared with TRBD2. The CDR3 is 15 residues long. Trimming removed 5 bases from V and 9 bases from J; junction bases left unmatched: 6. Per germline, CDR1 LNHDA and CDR2 SQIVND (reference sequence). The CDR3 DNA sequence: TGTGCCAGTAGTGAGGGACTAGCGGGAGTCGGTGAGCAGTTCTTC. It encodes CASSEGLAGVGEQFF.

This clone has only one observation. The J gene is TRBJ2-2, the V gene TRBV5-1; 8 bases agree with TRBD2. Looked up from germline, CDR1 is SGHRS and CDR2 is YFSETQ. Trimming removed 3 bases from V and 0 bases from J; junction bases left unmatched: 10. This CDR3 region has 18 residues. Here the CDR3 reads CASSSGLAGPPNTGELFF. CDR3 bases: TGCGCCAGCAGCTCCGGACTAGCAGGGCCCCCGAACACCGGGGAGCTGTTTTTT.

Only one count was recorded for this clone. The chain recombines TRBV6-6 with TRBJ1-3; D unresolved. Trimming took 2 bases from V and 0 from J, leaving 8 bases between them. The germline CDR1 and CDR2 sequences are MNHNY and SVGAGI (reference sequence). The CDR3 runs to 15 residues. Here the CDR3 reads CASSYGRISGNTIYF. The CDR3 bases are TGTGCCAGCAGTTACGGTCGGATCTCTGGAAACACCATATATTTT.

This clone was detected only once. The rearrangement joins TRBV5-4 to TRBJ1-2; D remains unclear. The CDR3 consists of 15 residues. Trimming took 4 bases from V and 4 from J, leaving 17 bases between them. CDR1 and CDR2 from the germline V gene are SGHNT and YYREEE (reference sequence). CDR3 region: CASSQKDGRRYGYTF. The CDR3 DNA reads as TGTGCCAGCAGCCAAAAGGACGGAAGACGCTATGGCTACACCTTC.

This chain links TRBV7-9 with TRBJ2-7, with 7 bases aligning to TRBD1. Germline CDR1 reads SEHNR; CDR2 reads FQNEAQ (reference sequence). The junction had 15 bases not matched to a gene; V was cut back by 1 base and J by 6 bases. CDR3 length equals 17 residues. This CDR3 is CASSLVYRTGESGEQYF. The CDR3 DNA follows: TGTGCCAGCAGCTTAGTTTATCGAACAGGGGAGAGTGGCGAGCAGTACTTC. Using reference TRBV7-9 and TRBJ2-7 for the parts outside the CDR3, the full variable domain is DTGVSQNPRHKITKRGQNVTFRCDPISEHNRLYWYRQTLGQGPEFLTYFQNEAQLEKSRLLSDRFSAERPKGSFSTLEIQRTEQGDSAMYLCASSLVYRTGESGEQYFGPGTRLTVT.

Only one count was recorded for this clone. The rearrangement uses TRBV28 and TRBJ1-4; D is uncertain. There are 15 residues in the CDR3. CDR1 is MDHEN and CDR2 is SYDVKM in the germline V gene. The germline V and J ends were trimmed by 4 bases and 4 bases, with 13 bases remaining between them. In DNA form, the CDR3 reads TGTGCCAGCAGTTCGTTCCTACGGAATAATGAAAAACTGTTTTTT. It encodes CASSSFLRNNEKLFF. The whole variable domain, filled in from reference TRBV28 and TRBJ1-4, reads DVKVTQSSRYLVKRTGEKVFLECVQDMDHENMFWYRQDPGLGLRLIYFSYDVKMKEKGDIPEGYSVSREKKERFSLILESASTNQTSMYLCASSSFLRNNEKLFFGSGTQLSVL.

The rearrangement joins TRBV4-2 to TRBJ2-2; 8 bases map to TRBD2. Trimming removed 3 bases from V and 2 bases from J; junction bases left unmatched: 8. The CDR3 has 17 residues. Germline lookup yields CDR1 LGHNA and CDR2 YNFKEQ. The CDR3 DNA reads as TGTGCCAGCAGCCAGGGACTAGGGGGAGGCAACACCGGGGAGCTGTTTTTT. This codes for CASSQGLGGGNTGELFF.

The V gene is TRBV11-2, the J gene TRBJ2-3, with TRBD1 matching 8 bases. CDR3 length equals 18 residues. With 5 bases clipped from V and 6 bases from J, the junction kept 19 bases outside the gene matches. From germline, CDR1 is SGHAT and CDR2 FQNNGV. CDR3 DNA sequence: TGTGCCAGCAGCCCATACCCAGAAGGACAGGGTGGTGGGGATACGCAGTATTTT. This sequence encodes CASSPYPEGQGGGDTQYF.